A selection of T cell receptor beta chains follows, all from one sample in a study of T cell repertoires in cytomegalovirus infection. TCRdb re-called the reads through MiXCR, storing one row per CDR3 protein. Of around 530,000 distinct CDR3 sequences listed, about 26% are singletons. Sequences were obtained from PBMCs. The receptors stem from a human donor in good health (CMV status not recorded). Some clones in this sample may be carry-over from other donors' samples. The CDR3 runs from the conserved cysteine through the conserved F or W. The order of the fields is CDR3 length, V gene, D gene, J gene, clone size, CDR3 protein, CDR3 DNA. The D gene is left open where the match is weak. Some rows have no size entry. The others give once, few or many, or a class for an expanded clone.

>12|TRBV6-5|.|TRBJ2-1|few
CASSYSKGEQFF
TGTGCCAGCAGTTACTCGAAAGGAGAGCAGTTCTTC
>13|TRBV29-1|.|TRBJ2-3|.
CSLRGHSTDTQYF
TGCAGCCTGAGAGGGCATAGCACAGATACGCAGTATTTT
>12|TRBV7-9|.|TRBJ2-1|few
CASSSTHNEQFF
TGTGCCAGCAGCTCCACGCACAATGAGCAGTTCTTC
>15|TRBV7-2|TRBD1|TRBJ1-2|few
CASSTTGGEGSGYTF
TGTGCCAGCAGCACTACAGGGGGCGAGGGGTCCGGCTACACCTTC
>15|TRBV5-1|TRBD2|TRBJ2-7|.
CASSPGLAGYHEQYF
TGCGCCAGCAGCCCGGGACTAGCGGGATACCACGAGCAGTACTTC
>12|TRBV30|.|TRBJ2-5|.
CALVLASETQYF
TGTGCCTTGGTTTTAGCTTCAGAGACCCAGTACTTC
>15|TRBV4-1|.|TRBJ1-1|many
CASSQGVGVFAEAFF
TGCGCCAGCAGCCAGGGAGTGGGGGTTTTTGCTGAAGCTTTCTTT
>13|TRBV25-1|.|TRBJ1-5|few
CASSLTGKGPQHF
TGTGCCAGCAGTCTTACAGGGAAAGGGCCCCAGCATTTT
>12|TRBV28|.|TRBJ1-4|.
CASQNTNEKLFF
TGTGCCAGTCAGAATACTAATGAAAAACTGTTTTTT
>16|TRBV28|TRBD1|TRBJ1-5|.
CASSLRRLRGPQPQHF
TGTGCCAGCAGTTTGAGGAGGCTAAGGGGGCCTCAGCCCCAGCATTTT
>14|TRBV20-1|TRBD2|TRBJ2-1|few
CSAIHSGRGYEQFF
TGCAGTGCTATCCATAGCGGGAGGGGGTATGAGCAGTTCTTC
>13|TRBV7-2|.|TRBJ2-1|few
CASSLDRQAGTIF
TGTGCCAGCAGCTTAGACCGGCAGGCGGGCACGATCTTC
>13|TRBV15|.|TRBJ1-1|few
CATSRSVHTEAFF
TGTGCCACCAGCAGGTCCGTTCACACTGAAGCTTTCTTT
>16|TRBV6-2/TRBV6-3|TRBD2|TRBJ2-1|.
CASSSGLADIYNEQFF
TGTGCCAGCAGTTCAGGACTAGCGGACATATACAATGAGCAGTTCTTC
>14|TRBV5-4|TRBD1|TRBJ1-1|.
CASSFLQGATEAFF
TGTGCCAGCAGCTTTTTGCAGGGGGCGACTGAAGCTTTCTTT
>15|TRBV19|TRBD2|TRBJ2-1|.
CASSPVAGGKNEQFF
TGTGCCAGTAGTCCCGTTGCGGGAGGAAAGAATGAGCAGTTCTTC
>16|TRBV28|TRBD2|TRBJ2-7|.
CASSLLLAGNRNEQYF
TGTGCCAGCAGTTTATTACTAGCGGGTAATAGGAACGAGCAGTACTTC
>17|TRBV30|TRBD2|TRBJ2-3|.
CAWSTLRTSGGTDTQYF
TGTGCCTGGAGTACTCTCCGGACTAGCGGGGGCACAGATACGCAGTATTTT
>12|TRBV18|.|TRBJ1-1|.
CASSPLGAEAFF
TGTGCCAGCTCACCACTAGGGGCTGAAGCTTTCTTT
>16|TRBV10-2|TRBD2|TRBJ2-1|few
CASSEMKRELYNEQFF
TGCGCCAGCAGTGAGATGAAGCGGGAGCTATACAATGAGCAGTTCTTC
>15|TRBV24-1|.|TRBJ2-7|.
CATSDPGRGIYEQYF
TGTGCCACCAGTGATCCGGGACGCGGGATTTACGAGCAGTACTTC
>15|TRBV4-1|.|TRBJ2-3|.
CASSQETAPTDTQYF
TGCGCCAGCAGCCAGGAAACGGCCCCCACAGATACGCAGTATTTT
>12|TRBV28|.|TRBJ1-1|.
CASSSIRVEAFF
TGTGCCAGCAGTTCGATCCGTGTTGAAGCTTTCTTT
>14|TRBV7-9|.|TRBJ2-1|.
CASSPPGAMNEQFF
TGTGCCAGCAGCCCCCCGGGGGCGATGAATGAGCAGTTCTTC
>13|TRBV10-3|.|TRBJ2-3|.
CATRDQSSDTQYF
TGTGCCACCAGGGACCAAAGCTCCGATACGCAGTATTTT
>17|TRBV5-8|TRBD2|TRBJ2-5|few
CASSSGLAGVWDETQYF
TGTGCCAGCAGCTCAGGACTAGCGGGAGTCTGGGACGAGACCCAGTACTTC
>14|TRBV12-3/TRBV12-4|.|TRBJ2-1|many
CASSFSWVYNEQFF
TGTGCCAGCAGTTTCAGCTGGGTCTACAATGAGCAGTTCTTC
>15|TRBV7-6|TRBD2|TRBJ2-1|.
CASSWGTSGSFEQFF
TGTGCCAGCAGCTGGGGGACTAGCGGGAGTTTTGAGCAGTTCTTC